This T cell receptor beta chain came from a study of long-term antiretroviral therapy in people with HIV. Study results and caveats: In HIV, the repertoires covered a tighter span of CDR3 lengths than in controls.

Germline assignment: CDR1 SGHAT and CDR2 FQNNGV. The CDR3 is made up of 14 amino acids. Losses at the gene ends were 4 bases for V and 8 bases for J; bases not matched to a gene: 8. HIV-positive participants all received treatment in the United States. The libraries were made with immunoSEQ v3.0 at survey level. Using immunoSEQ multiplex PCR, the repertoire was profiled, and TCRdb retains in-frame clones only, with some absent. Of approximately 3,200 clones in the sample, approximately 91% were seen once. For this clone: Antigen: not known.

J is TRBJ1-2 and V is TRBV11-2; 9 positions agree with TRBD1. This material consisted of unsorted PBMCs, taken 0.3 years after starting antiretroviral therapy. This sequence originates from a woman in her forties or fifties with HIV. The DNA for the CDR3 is TGTGCCAGCAGCTATTCACAGGGGGCGCGAGGCTACACCTTC. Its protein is CASSYSQGARGYTF.